One sample yielded the 10 T cell receptor beta chains listed below, sequenced in a study of blood T cell repertoires in COVID-19. Sequencing was performed with immunoSEQ multiplex PCR; in TCRdb, only in-frame clones are kept and a portion is missing. The data contain approximately 40,000 clones, approximately 80% of them seen just once; the ten biggest clones take up roughly 2.7%. What was sequenced was peripheral blood. The receptors were gathered from a woman aged 60-75 years with acute or convalescent COVID-19.

J is TRBJ1-2 and V is TRBV19, with a possible D match to TRBD1 (6 bases). The V gene's germline CDR1 is LNHDA and CDR2 SQIVND (reference sequence). V gave up 3 bases and J gave up 2 bases, with 7 bases separating them. The CDR3 has 13 residues. The CDR3 protein is CASSMGQNYGYTF. The CDR3, as DNA: TGTGCCAGTAGTATGGGACAAAACTATGGCTACACCTTC. The whole variable domain, filled in from reference TRBV19 and TRBJ1-2, reads DGGITQSPKYLFRKEGQNVTLSCEQNLNHDAMYWYRQDPGQGLRLIYYSQIVNDFQKGDIAEGYSVSREKKESFPLTVTSAQKNPTAFYLCASSMGQNYGYTFGSGTRLTVV.

This chain joins TRBV7-8 and TRBJ2-1, with 8 nucleotides matching TRBD2. The CDR3 runs 14 residues. Germline lookup yields CDR1 SGHVS and CDR2 FQNEAQ. The trim removed 1 base at V and 7 bases at J, leaving 3 bases unmatched. This CDR3 reads CASSLVGTSNEQFF. The CDR3 DNA follows: TGTGCCAGCAGCTTAGTGGGGACTAGTAATGAGCAGTTCTTC.

This chain connects TRBV27 to TRBJ2-5; TRBD2 might be the D (6 bases). Trimming pared 5 bases from V and 4 bases from J, leaving 17 bases between. This CDR3 region has 15 residues. The germline V gene has CDR1 MNHEY and CDR2 SMNVEV (reference sequence). The DNA of the CDR3 is TGTGCCAGCAGTCGACCCGGGACGGAGGGAGAGACCCAGTACTTC. Its translation: CASSRPGTEGETQYF.

The chain links TRBV19 to TRBJ2-2; a possible D gene is TRBD2 (6 bases). CDR1 is LNHDA, CDR2 SQIVND, per germline (reference sequence). Trimming removed 3 bases at V and 0 bases at J, with 8 bases between. The CDR3 totals 15 residues. The CDR3 reads CASSIRGTNTGELFF. CDR3 DNA sequence: TGTGCCAGTAGTATTCGGGGGACGAACACCGGGGAGCTGTTTTTT.

CDR3 sequence reads: CASSPGQGTGYGYTF. The CDR3 DNA is TGTGCCAGCTCACCCGGACAGGGTACGGGCTATGGCTACACCTTC. The chain has TRBV18 and TRBJ1-2, with 8 bases identical to TRBD1. The CDR3 sequence is 15 residues long. J gave up 4 bases and V 3 bases, and 7 bases lay outside the gene matches. Germline values: CDR1 KGHSH, CDR2 LQKENI.

The chain carries TRBV11-2 and TRBJ2-1; D is undetermined. This CDR3 has 12 residues. Germline loops: CDR1 SGHAT, CDR2 FQNNGV. Trimming cost V 1 base and J 6 bases, with 4 bases left between them. CDR3 coding DNA: TGTGCCAGCAGCTTAGGTCTCAATGAGCAGTTCTTC. This gives the protein CASSLGLNEQFF.

The chain couples TRBV27 to TRBJ1-6; TRBD1 aligns across 7 bases. Germline V CDR1 and CDR2: MNHEY, SMNVEV (reference sequence). V gave up 3 bases and J gave up 10 bases; unmatched junction bases: 6. The CDR3 sequence is 14 residues long. The CDR3: CASSFQGVSSPLHF. DNA for the CDR3: TGTGCCAGCAGTTTCCAGGGGGTTTCATCACCCCTCCACTTT.

The V call is TRBV7-2, the J call TRBJ2-1; 15 nucleotides align to TRBD2. The CDR3 covers 16 residues. Germline CDR1 SGHTA, CDR2 FQGNSA. J lost 10 bases, V lost 3 bases, and 7 bases had no gene match. CDR3 in amino acids: CASSFHSGTSGREQFF. The CDR3 DNA reads TGTGCCAGCAGCTTCCACTCCGGGACTAGCGGGAGGGAGCAGTTCTTC. Full variable domain (remainder filled in from reference TRBV7-2 and TRBJ2-1): GAGVSQSPSNKVTEKGKDVELRCDPISGHTALYWYRQSLGQGLEFLIYFQGNSAPDKSGLPSDRFSAERTGGSVSTLTIQRTQQEDSAVYLCASSFHSGTSGREQFFGPGTRLTVL.

This clone was counted only a few times. The genes are TRBV12-3 or TRBV12-4 and TRBJ2-7, with a weak D call TRBD1 (6 bases). V dropped 4 bases and J dropped 6 bases, with 10 bases sitting between them. The CDR3 covers 12 residues. As DNA, the CDR3 is TGTGCCAGCAGTTACAGGGTCAGCGAGCAGTACTTC. Translating it yields CASSYRVSEQYF.

The V and J genes are TRBV11-1 and TRBJ1-1, with D perhaps matching TRBD1 (6 bases). The germline V gene has CDR1 SGHAT and CDR2 FQDESV (reference sequence). The germline V and J ends were trimmed by 5 bases and 1 base, with 17 bases remaining between them. CDR3 length: 16 amino acids. Written as DNA, the CDR3 is TGTGCCAGCAGCCTCGGGCACAGGGAAGAGAACACTGAAGCTTTCTTT. Protein sequence: CASSLGHREENTEAFF.